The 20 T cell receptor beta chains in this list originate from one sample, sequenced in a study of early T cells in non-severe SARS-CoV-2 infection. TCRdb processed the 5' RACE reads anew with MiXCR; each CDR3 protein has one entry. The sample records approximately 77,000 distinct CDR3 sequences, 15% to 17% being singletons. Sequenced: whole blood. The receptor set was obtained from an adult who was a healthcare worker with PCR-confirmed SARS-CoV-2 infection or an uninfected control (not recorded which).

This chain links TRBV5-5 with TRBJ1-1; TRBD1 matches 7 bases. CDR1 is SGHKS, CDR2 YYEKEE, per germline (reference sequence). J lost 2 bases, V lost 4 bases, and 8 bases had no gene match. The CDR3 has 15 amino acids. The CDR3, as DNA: TGTGCCAGCAGCCCTTGGGGGACAGATAACACTGAAGCTTTCTTT. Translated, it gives CASSPWGTDNTEAFF.

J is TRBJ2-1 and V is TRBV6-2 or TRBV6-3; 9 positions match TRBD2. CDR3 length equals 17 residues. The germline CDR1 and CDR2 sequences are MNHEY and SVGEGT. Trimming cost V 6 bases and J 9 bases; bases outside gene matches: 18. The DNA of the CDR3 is TGTGCCAGCAGCCCCCAGGCTGGAGCGGGAGGTAGAACTGAGCAGTTCTTC. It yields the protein CASSPQAGAGGRTEQFF.

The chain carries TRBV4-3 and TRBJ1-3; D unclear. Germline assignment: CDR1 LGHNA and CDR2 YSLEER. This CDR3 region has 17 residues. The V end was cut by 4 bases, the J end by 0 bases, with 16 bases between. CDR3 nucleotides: TGCGCCAGCAGCCGCACTCTCAGGAGGCACTCTGGAAACACCATATATTTT. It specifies CASSRTLRRHSGNTIYF.

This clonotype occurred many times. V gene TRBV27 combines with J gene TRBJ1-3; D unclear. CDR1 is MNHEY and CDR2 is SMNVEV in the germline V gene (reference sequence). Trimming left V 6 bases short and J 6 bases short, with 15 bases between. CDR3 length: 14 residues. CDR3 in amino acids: CASRLNGVQNTIYF. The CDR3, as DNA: TGTGCCAGCAGATTGAACGGGGTACAAAACACCATATATTTT.

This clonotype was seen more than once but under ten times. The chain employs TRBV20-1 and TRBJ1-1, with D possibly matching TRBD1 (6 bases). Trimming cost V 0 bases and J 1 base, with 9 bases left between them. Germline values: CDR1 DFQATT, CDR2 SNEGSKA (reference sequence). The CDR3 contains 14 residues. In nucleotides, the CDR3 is TGCAGTGCTAGAGACCGGACAGCGAACACTGAAGCTTTCTTT. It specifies CSARDRTANTEAFF.

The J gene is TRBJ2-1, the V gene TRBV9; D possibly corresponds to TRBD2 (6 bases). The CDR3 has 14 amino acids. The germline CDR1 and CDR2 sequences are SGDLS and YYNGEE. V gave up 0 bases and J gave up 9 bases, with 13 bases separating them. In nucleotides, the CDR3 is TGTGCCAGCAGCGTAGTATCGGGAGAGGCTGAGCAGTTCTTC. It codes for CASSVVSGEAEQFF.

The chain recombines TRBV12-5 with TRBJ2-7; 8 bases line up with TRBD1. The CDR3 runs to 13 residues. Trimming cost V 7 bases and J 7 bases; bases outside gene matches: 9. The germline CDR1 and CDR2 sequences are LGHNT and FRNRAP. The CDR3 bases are TGTGCTAGTGCCACCGCCCGGGACAGGGAGCAGTACTTC. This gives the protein CASATARDREQYF.

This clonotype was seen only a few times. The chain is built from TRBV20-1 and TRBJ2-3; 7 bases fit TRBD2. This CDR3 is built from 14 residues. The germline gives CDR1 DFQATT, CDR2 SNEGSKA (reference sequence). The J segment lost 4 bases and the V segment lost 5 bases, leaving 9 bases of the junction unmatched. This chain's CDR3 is CSARGTTGADTQYF. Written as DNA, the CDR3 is TGCAGTGCTCGAGGGACTACCGGGGCAGATACGCAGTATTTT.

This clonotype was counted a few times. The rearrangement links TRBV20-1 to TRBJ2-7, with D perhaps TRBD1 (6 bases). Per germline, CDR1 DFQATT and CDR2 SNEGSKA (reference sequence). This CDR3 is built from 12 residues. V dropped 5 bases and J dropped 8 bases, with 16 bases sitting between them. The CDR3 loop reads CSASFRGPKQYF. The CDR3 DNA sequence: TGCAGTGCTTCTTTCAGGGGCCCTAAGCAGTACTTC.

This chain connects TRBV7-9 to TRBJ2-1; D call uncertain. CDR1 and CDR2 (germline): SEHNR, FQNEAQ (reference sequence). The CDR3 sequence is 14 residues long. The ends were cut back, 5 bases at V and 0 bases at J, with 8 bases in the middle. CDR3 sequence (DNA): TGTGCCAGCAGCGCTCGGACCTCCTACAATGAGCAGTTCTTC. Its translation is CASSARTSYNEQFF.

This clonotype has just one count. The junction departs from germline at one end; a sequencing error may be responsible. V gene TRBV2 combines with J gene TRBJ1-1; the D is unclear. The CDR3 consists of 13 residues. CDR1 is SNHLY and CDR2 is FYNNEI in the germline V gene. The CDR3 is CASSEIETTEAFF. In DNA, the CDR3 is TGTGCCAGCAGTGAAATTGAAACAACTGAAGCTTTTTTT.

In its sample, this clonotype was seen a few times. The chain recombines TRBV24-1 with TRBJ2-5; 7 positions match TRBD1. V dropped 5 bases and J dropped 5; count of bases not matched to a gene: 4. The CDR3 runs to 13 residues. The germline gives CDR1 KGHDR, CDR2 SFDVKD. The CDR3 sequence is CATSGQGGETQYF. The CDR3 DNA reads TGTGCCACCAGTGGACAGGGCGGGGAGACCCAGTACTTC.

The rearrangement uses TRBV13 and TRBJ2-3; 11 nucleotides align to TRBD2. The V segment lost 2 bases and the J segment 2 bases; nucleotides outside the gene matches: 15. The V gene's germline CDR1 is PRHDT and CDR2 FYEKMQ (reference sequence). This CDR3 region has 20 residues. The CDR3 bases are TGTGCCAGCAGCTTATATCGGCGGGCTAGCGGGAGGTCACACACAGATACGCAGTATTTT. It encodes CASSLYRRASGRSHTDTQYF.

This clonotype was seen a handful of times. CDR3 bases: TGTGCCAGCAGTGCCTTTGTTGGACAGGAAAACTCTGGGGCCAACGTCCTGACTTTC. This translates into CASSAFVGQENSGANVLTF. The rearrangement uses TRBV12-3 or TRBV12-4 and TRBJ2-6, with 7 nucleotides matching TRBD1. V gave up 5 bases and J gave up 0 bases; unmatched junction bases: 13. This CDR3 comprises 19 residues.

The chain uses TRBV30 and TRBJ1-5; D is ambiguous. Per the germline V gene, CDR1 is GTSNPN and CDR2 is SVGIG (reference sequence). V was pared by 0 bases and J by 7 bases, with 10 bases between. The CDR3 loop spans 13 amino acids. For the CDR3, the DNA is TGTGCCTGGAGTGTACTTGAAGGCCAGCCCCAGCATTTT. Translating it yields CAWSVLEGQPQHF. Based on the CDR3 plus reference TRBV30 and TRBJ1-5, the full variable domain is SQTIHQWPATLVQPVGSPLSLECTVEGTSNPNLYWYRQAAGRGLQLLFYSVGIGQISSEVPQNLSASRPQDRQFILSSKKLLLSDSGFYLCAWSVLEGQPQHFGDGTRLSIL.

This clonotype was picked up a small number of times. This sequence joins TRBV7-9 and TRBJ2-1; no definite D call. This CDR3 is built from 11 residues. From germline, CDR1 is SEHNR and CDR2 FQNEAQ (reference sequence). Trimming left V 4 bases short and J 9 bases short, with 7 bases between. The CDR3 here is CASSSHGEQFF. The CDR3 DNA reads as TGTGCCAGCAGCTCCCACGGTGAGCAGTTCTTC.

The CDR3 nucleotides are TGTGCCAGCAGCTTAGAGACAGGGATAAATGAGCAGTTCTTC. It codes for CASSLETGINEQFF. V is TRBV7-9 and J is TRBJ2-1; 7 bases match TRBD1. The CDR3 is 14 residues long. CDR1 SEHNR and CDR2 FQNEAQ come from the germline V gene (reference sequence). V gave up 1 base and J gave up 7 bases; unmatched junction bases: 4.

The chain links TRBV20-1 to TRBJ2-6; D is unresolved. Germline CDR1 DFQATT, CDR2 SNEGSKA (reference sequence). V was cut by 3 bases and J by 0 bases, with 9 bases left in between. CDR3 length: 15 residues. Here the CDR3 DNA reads TGCAGTGCTAGTGTGTGGCTCTCTGGGGCCAACGTCCTGACTTTC. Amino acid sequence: CSASVWLSGANVLTF.

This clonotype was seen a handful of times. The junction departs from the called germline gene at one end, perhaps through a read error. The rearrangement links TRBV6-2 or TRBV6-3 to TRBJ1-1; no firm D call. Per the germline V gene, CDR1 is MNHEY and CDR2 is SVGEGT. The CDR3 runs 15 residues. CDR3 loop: CASSYSWTGNTKAFF. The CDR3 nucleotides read TGTGCCAGCAGTTACTCATGGACGGGGAACACTAAAGCTTTCTTT.

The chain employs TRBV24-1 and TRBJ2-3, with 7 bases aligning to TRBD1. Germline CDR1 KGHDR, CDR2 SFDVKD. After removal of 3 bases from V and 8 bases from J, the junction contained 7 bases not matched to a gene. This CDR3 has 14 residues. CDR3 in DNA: TGTGCCACCAGTGATACGACAGGGTCGGCTACGCAGTATTTT. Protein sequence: CATSDTTGSATQYF.